The 20 T cell receptor beta chains listed next were all sequenced from one sample in a study of tumor-infiltrating lymphocytes in primary liver carcinoma. Extraction of RNA together with DNA used roughly 19-32 mg of unsorted bulk tissue. Making TCR beta cDNA involved approximately 520 ng total RNA and a constant-region primer. A slightly modified ARM-PCR protocol with three nested multiplex PCR rounds produced these TCR beta libraries. Primers for the first two PCR rounds were TRBV1-TRBV30 forward primers and a C-beta reverse primer (approximately 10 cycles per round). TCRdb processed the multiplex PCR reads anew with MiXCR; each CDR3 protein has one entry. The table records about 97,000 distinct CDR3 sequences, around two thirds of them present only once. Sequenced input: liver tumor tissue from sampling region 2. Regarding subset: tumor region T2, inferior pole. Receptor source: a woman aged 55-69 years with primary liver carcinoma and hepatitis B virus infection.

Regarding this clonotype: A much larger clone sits a single nucleotide away, making a read error possible. The chain joins TRBV5-6 to TRBJ2-7; D may be TRBD2 (6 bases). Trimming took 4 bases from V and 3 from J, leaving 11 bases between them. Germline V gene lookup returns CDR1 SGHDT and CDR2 YYEEEE. CDR3 length equals 13 residues. The CDR3 DNA reads TGTGCCAGCAGCAGGGGACTGGGCTACGAGCAGTACTTC. This translates into CASSRGLGYEQYF.

The chain recombines TRBV10-3 with TRBJ2-3; the D gene is possibly TRBD2 (5 bases). Deletions cut 3 bases from V and 6 bases from J, with 22 bases between. The CDR3 contains 17 residues. The germline gives CDR1 ENHRY, CDR2 SYGVKD. The CDR3 nucleotides are TGTGCCATCAGTGACTCCCGCTTGCAAGCGGAACGGGATACGCAGTATTTT. It is translated as CAISDSRLQAERDTQYF.

Details on this clonotype: Its ends do not fully match the called genes, so a read error is possible. The J gene is TRBJ1-1, the V gene TRBV29-1, with D unclear. Looked up from germline, CDR1 is SQVTM and CDR2 is ANQGSEA. The CDR3 has 10 amino acids. The CDR3: CSVEEVEVFF. The CDR3 coding sequence is TGCAGCGTAGAGGAGGTTGAAGTTTTCTTT.

This clonotype was recorded at least ten times. The chain couples TRBV5-6 to TRBJ2-1; 7 nucleotides match TRBD1. Germline CDR1 is SGHDT and CDR2 is YYEEEE. This CDR3 is 15 amino acids long. V shed 4 bases and J 2 bases; nucleotides not matched to a gene: 6. As DNA, the CDR3 is TGTGCCAGCAGCCCGGACAGGATCCCCTACAATGAGCAGTTCTTC. Its protein product is CASSPDRIPYNEQFF.

With regard to this clonotype: This clone may be a read error of a much larger clone one base away. The V call is TRBV10-2, the J call TRBJ2-7, with 8 bases aligning to TRBD2. The CDR3 has 16 residues. CDR1 and CDR2 (germline): WSHSY, SAAADI. V shed 2 bases and J 6 bases; nucleotides not matched to a gene: 12. As DNA, the CDR3 is TGCGCCAGCAGTGAGCGGTTGGGACTAGTGGGATCCGAGCAGTACTTC. It codes for CASSERLGLVGSEQYF.

This sequence joins TRBV5-1 and TRBJ2-1, with 12 bases that match TRBD2. In germline, CDR1 is SGHRS, CDR2 YFSETQ. The CDR3 length is 16 residues. V trimming: 4 bases; J trimming: 7 bases; junction bases outside the gene matches: 9. Here the CDR3 DNA reads TGCGCCAGCAGCACGAGACTAGCGGGAGTTTATAATGAGCAGTTCTTC. Amino acid sequence: CASSTRLAGVYNEQFF.

As concerns this clonotype: The CDR3 does not end in the conserved phenylalanine or tryptophan, so this is likely a read error. The DNA is omitted, as the CDR3 cannot be located on it reliably, and the CDR3 follows TCRdb's listing. V is TRBV29-1 and J is TRBJ2-6. The CDR3 region is 14 residues in length, termini included. Germline CDR1 reads SQVTM; CDR2 reads ANQGSEA. CDR3 in amino acids: CSVGGSSGANVLIL.

Comment on this clonotype: A read error may explain this, as a much larger clone is one base away. This CDR3 is missing its conserved last phenylalanine or tryptophan, likely due to a read error. V and J are TRBV18 and TRBJ2-5; D uncertain. Germline V gene data show CDR1 as KGHSH and CDR2 as LQKENI. The CDR3 has 14 amino acids. V lost 3 bases and J lost 1, with 9 bases in between. CDR3 in amino acids: CASSPGRGQETQYS. DNA of the CDR3: TGTGCCAGCTCACCCGGACGCGGCCAAGAGACCCAGTACTCC.

The V and J genes are TRBV28 and TRBJ2-3, with TRBD2 identical over 7 bases. Germline CDR1 and CDR2: MDHEN and SYDVKM. The CDR3 is made up of 14 amino acids. J lost 4 bases, V lost 10 bases, and 11 bases had no gene match. As DNA, the CDR3 is TGTGCCAACACACCGGGGCGGGAGTCAGATACGCAGTATTTT. This codes for CANTPGRESDTQYF.

This clonotype was counted ten times or more. This chain connects TRBV29-1 to TRBJ2-1; TRBD1 matches 7 bases. In germline, CDR1 is SQVTM, CDR2 ANQGSEA. After removal of 6 bases from V and 9 bases from J, the junction contained 11 bases not matched to a gene. The CDR3 is 13 residues long. CDR3 amino acids: CSVEQGYVGEQFF. CDR3 bases: TGCAGCGTCGAACAGGGGTACGTGGGTGAGCAGTTCTTC.

On this clonotype itself: Germline and junction disagree at one end, which may indicate a read error. The V and J genes are TRBV12-3 or TRBV12-4 and TRBJ1-1, with unresolved D. The CDR3 has 13 amino acids. The CDR3 protein is CVSSLEQNAEAFF. CDR3 coding DNA: TGTGTCAGCAGTTTAGAACAGAACGCTGAAGCTTTCTTT.

A note on this clonotype: Because the CDR3 is missing its conserved closing phenylalanine or tryptophan, this is likely a read error. The V and J genes are TRBV5-4 and TRBJ2-5; TRBD2 is a possible D gene (6 bases). Germline CDR1 is SGHNT and CDR2 is YYREEE (reference sequence). This CDR3 region has 15 residues. The CDR3 reads CTSSLGGTLQETQYL. The CDR3, as DNA: TGTACCAGCAGCTTGGGGGGAACCCTTCAAGAGACCCAGTACTTA.

This clonotype occurred many times. The gene calls are TRBV4-1 and TRBJ2-7, with D tentatively TRBD2 (6 bases). V gave up 0 bases and J gave up 6 bases, with 21 bases separating them. The CDR3 length is 17 residues. Germline CDR1 is MGHRA and CDR2 is YSYEKL. The chain's CDR3 is CASSQDKFPPGRTEQYF. The CDR3, as DNA: TGCGCCAGCAGCCAAGATAAGTTTCCGCCCGGGAGAACCGAGCAGTACTTC.

As for this clonotype: One end of the junction fails to match germline, which may point to a read error. The gene calls are TRBV6-1 and TRBJ1-3, with D possibly being TRBD1 (6 bases). Looked up from germline, CDR1 is MNHNS and CDR2 is SASEGT. The CDR3 length is 16 residues. In DNA form, the CDR3 reads TGTGCCTGCAGTGTATCACAGGGACTCTCTGGAAATACCATATATTTT. Residues: CACSVSQGLSGNTIYF.

As to this clonotype: A much larger clone is a single base away; this may be a read error. This chain connects TRBV28 to TRBJ1-2; no definite D call. V was cut by 7 bases and J by 2 bases, with 17 bases left in between. There are 15 residues in the CDR3. Germline assignment: CDR1 MDHEN and CDR2 SYDVKM. CDR3 sequence reads: CASNHGEKTNYGYTF. In nucleotides, the CDR3 is TGTGCCAGCAACCACGGAGAGAAGACAAACTATGGCTACACCTTC.

About this clonotype: One end of the junction is discordant with germline, which a read error may explain. The V and J genes are TRBV4-2 and TRBJ2-7; 8 bases fit TRBD2. In germline, CDR1 is LGHNA, CDR2 YNFKEQ. The CDR3 is 15 residues long. Written as DNA, the CDR3 is TGTGCCAGCAGCGAAGATACTAGCGGTAACTACGAGCAGTACTTC. This sequence encodes CASSEDTSGNYEQYF.

With respect to this clonotype: A much more abundant neighbour one base away suggests this may be a read error. The chain recombines TRBV6-5 with TRBJ2-1; the match to TRBD1 covers 8 bases. CDR3 length: 15 residues. Germline trimming cut 7 bases from V and 0 bases from J; bases unmatched to any gene: 5. Germline CDR1 and CDR2: MNHEY and SVGAGI. The CDR3 sequence is CASNVTGASYNEQFF. CDR3 in DNA: TGTGCCAGCAATGTGACAGGGGCCTCCTACAATGAGCAGTTCTTC.

Turning to this clonotype: At one end, the junction sequence differs from germline, possibly due to a read error. The chain recombines TRBV11-2 with TRBJ2-2, with a weak D call TRBD2 (5 bases). CDR3 length: 15 residues. The germline V gene has CDR1 SGHAT and CDR2 FQNNGV. Written as DNA, the CDR3 is TGTGTCAGCAGCCCTCCGCAAGGACTGACAGGGGAGCTGTTTTTT. It yields the protein CVSSPPQGLTGELFF. The full variable domain, with the rest looked up from reference TRBV11-2 and TRBJ2-2, is EAGVAQSPRYKIIEKRQSVAFWCNPISGHATLYWYQQILGQGPKLLIQFQNNGVVDDSQLPKDRFSAERLKGVDSTLKIQPAKLEDSAVYLCVSSPPQGLTGELFFGEGSRLTVL.

This chain links TRBV6-1 with TRBJ2-3; weak D call: TRBD2 (6 bases). V lost 7 bases and J 6 bases, leaving 20 bases between the germline ends. The CDR3 is 15 amino acids. Germline CDR1 reads MNHNS; CDR2 reads SASEGT. The CDR3 spells CASIFSSEIWDTQYF. CDR3 sequence (DNA): TGTGCCAGCATTTTTTCTAGCGAGATCTGGGATACGCAGTATTTT.

This clonotype was detected ten times or more. This chain joins TRBV19 and TRBJ2-2, with D unresolved. The germline V gene encodes CDR1 LNHDA and CDR2 SQIVND (reference sequence). Between the trimmed V and J ends, which lost 8 bases and 1 base, there was a span of 17 bases. CDR3 length: 16 residues. CDR3 residues: CASQKGRAENTGELFF. The CDR3 bases are TGTGCCAGTCAGAAAGGTCGGGCCGAGAACACCGGGGAGCTGTTTTTT.